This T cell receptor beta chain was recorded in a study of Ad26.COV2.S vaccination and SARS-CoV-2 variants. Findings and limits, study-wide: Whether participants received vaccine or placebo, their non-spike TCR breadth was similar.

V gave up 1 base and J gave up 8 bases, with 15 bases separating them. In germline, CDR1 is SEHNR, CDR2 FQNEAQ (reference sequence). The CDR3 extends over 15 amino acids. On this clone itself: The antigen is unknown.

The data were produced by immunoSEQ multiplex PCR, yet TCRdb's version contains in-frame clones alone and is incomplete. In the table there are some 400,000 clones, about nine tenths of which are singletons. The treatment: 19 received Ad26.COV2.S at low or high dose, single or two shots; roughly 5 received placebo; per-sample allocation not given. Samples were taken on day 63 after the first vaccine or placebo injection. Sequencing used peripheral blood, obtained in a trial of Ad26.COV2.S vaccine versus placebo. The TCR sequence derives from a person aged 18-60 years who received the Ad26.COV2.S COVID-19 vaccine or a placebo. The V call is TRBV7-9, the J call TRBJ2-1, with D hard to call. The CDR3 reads CASSLVLGSIHEQFF. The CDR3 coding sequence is TGTGCCAGCAGCTTAGTTTTGGGGTCCATTCATGAGCAGTTCTTC.